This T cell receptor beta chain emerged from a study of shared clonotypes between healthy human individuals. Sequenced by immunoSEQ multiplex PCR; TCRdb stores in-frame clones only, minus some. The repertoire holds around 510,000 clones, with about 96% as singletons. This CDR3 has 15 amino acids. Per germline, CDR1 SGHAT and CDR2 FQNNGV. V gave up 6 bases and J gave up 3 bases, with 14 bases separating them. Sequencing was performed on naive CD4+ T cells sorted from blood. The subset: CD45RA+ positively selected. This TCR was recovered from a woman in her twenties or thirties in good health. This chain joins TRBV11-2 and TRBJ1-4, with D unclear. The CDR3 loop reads CASRILGGANEKLFF. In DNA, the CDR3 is TGTGCCAGCAGGATCTTAGGTGGGGCTAATGAAAAACTGTTTTTT.